This T cell receptor beta chain derives from a study of blood T cell repertoires in COVID-19. J lost 1 base, V lost 0 bases, and 1 base had no gene match. Looked up from germline, CDR1 is MNHEY and CDR2 is SVGAGI. The CDR3 contains 15 residues. In the original processing: Scientists estimated how many nucleated cells there were by amplifying reference gene primers. Sequencing used immunoSEQ multiplex PCR; TCRdb keeps in-frame clones, though not all of them. V, J and clone size derive from that table, while D and trimming were established from the DNA sequence. The sample records 150,000 or so clones, roughly 84% being singletons. The sample holds a few counts of this clone.

This chain uses TRBV6-5 with TRBJ2-3; the match to TRBD2 covers 7 bases. The sequenced sample was peripheral blood. This TCR derives from a man aged 55 to 70 with COVID-19, enrolled during active disease. CDR3 nucleotides: TGTGCCAGCAGTTACTCGGGGAGGGGCACAGATACGCAGTATTTT. Translation gives CASSYSGRGTDTQYF.